The TCR beta chain under discussion was sequenced for a study of T-cell reconstitution after alpha-beta-depleted transplantation in children. Germline V gives CDR1 SGDLS, CDR2 YYNGEE. The CDR3 runs to 13 residues. V was cut by 3 bases and J by 8 bases, with 14 bases left in between. The library targeted TCRbeta and was prepared with unique molecular identifiers. TCRdb ran MiXCR on the PCR reads and lists one entry per CDR3 protein. This table has 250,000 to 400,000 distinct CDR3 sequences, roughly 21% appearing once. General observations from the study: Among T cells one year after transplant, newly produced cells accounted for most counts and diversity. Reportedly, roughly two months post-transplant, alpha-beta T cells arose from several hundred expanded graft clones.

This clonotype has more than one count but fewer than ten. What it recognizes is unknown. The specimen comprised PBMCs, mostly from graft donor cells, sampled 180 days after TCRalphabeta/CD19-depleted stem cell transplant. V gene TRBV9 combines with J gene TRBJ1-2; D is uncertain. The receptor was derived from a male patient under 18 who had a stem cell transplant for acute lymphoblastic leukemia, so the T cells may come from the graft donor. The CDR3 coding sequence is TGTGCCAGCAGCGCCGGTTATGTCTGGGGCTACACCTTC. It translates to CASSAGYVWGYTF.